This T cell receptor beta chain was retrieved from a study of T-cell reconstitution after alpha-beta-depleted transplantation in children. The CDR3 covers 12 residues. Trimming left V 6 bases short and J 6 bases short, with 9 bases between. This clonotype occurred a few times. Unique molecular identifiers were used to barcode this TCRbeta library. Each CDR3 protein gets one entry after TCRdb re-called the PCR reads with MiXCR. The sample contains roughly 300,000 distinct CDR3 sequences, approximately 10% of which appear only once. The clonotype originates from a human donor who donated a stem cell graft to a child with acute lymphoblastic leukemia. The chain carries TRBV12-3 or TRBV12-4 and TRBJ2-1, with no clear D. Sequences were derived from PBMCs from the stem cell graft donor, sampled from the stem cell graft. CDR3 DNA sequence: TGTGCCAGCAGCCACACTCTCAATGAGCAGTTCTTC. This sequence encodes CASSHTLNEQFF.